This T cell receptor (beta chain) was found in a study of blood T cell repertoires in COVID-19. Study context: COVID-19 samples collected from the United States, Italy and Spain covered acute and convalescent phases. The analysed material was cDNA or gDNA that came from T cells, B-cell-depleted T cells, or PBMCs.

This clone came up once. Authors' data handling: Reference gene primer amplification in the assay estimated nucleated cell counts. Libraries were prepared by immunoSEQ multiplex PCR; TCRdb keeps only in-frame clonotypes and omits some of them. The V and J calls and clone size are taken from that table; D and trimming were inferred from the DNA. This table has roughly 130,000 clones, about 86% appearing once. The CDR3 extends over 14 amino acids. Germline CDR1 is SGHRS and CDR2 is YFSETQ. V lost 1 base and J lost 6; bases outside the gene matches: 3. This clonotype was sampled from a man in his forties or fifties who had recovered from COVID-19. The V gene is TRBV5-1, the J gene TRBJ1-5; 8 positions match TRBD1. The sample taken for sequencing was PBMCs or T cells enriched from blood (not recorded which). The CDR3 coding sequence is TGCGCCAGCAGCTTGCAGGGGGCAGGTCAGCCCCAGCATTTT. Translating gives CASSLQGAGQPQHF.